This TCR beta chain was sequenced during a study of blood T cells in healthy people across ages. Germline assignment: CDR1 MGHRA and CDR2 YSYEKL. The CDR3 consists of 17 residues. V was pared by 2 bases and J by 2 bases, with 16 bases between. Primed by a sample-barcoded 5' primer and a J-beta primer mix, a second PCR proceeded for roughly 6 to 12 cycles. MiXCR was run by TCRdb on the 5' RACE reads, yielding one entry per CDR3 protein. The sample has around 1,800,000 distinct CDR3 sequences; about two fifths are singletons. The receptor was derived from a human donor in good health. The rearrangement links TRBV4-1 to TRBJ2-1; D possibly matches TRBD1 or TRBD2 (5 bases each). The sample taken for sequencing was blood. The CDR3 sequence is CASSQHPGATPYNEQFF. DNA for the CDR3: TGCGCCAGCAGCCAACATCCCGGGGCAACACCCTACAATGAGCAGTTCTTC.